The clone carrying this TCR beta chain was seen a few times. V lost 5 bases and J 1 base, leaving 11 bases between the germline ends. Germline loops: CDR1 SEHNR, CDR2 FQNEAQ (reference sequence). There are 14 residues in the CDR3. Three rounds of nested PCR, following a modified ARM-PCR protocol, produced the TCRbeta library. TCRdb reprocessed the multiplex PCR reads with MiXCR, giving one entry per CDR3 protein. The sample consists of around 40,000 distinct CDR3 sequences, roughly 60% of them appearing once. The template was RNA from unsorted bulk tissue. Distant lung tissue was collected more than 3 cm away from the tumor edge. The data were obtained in a study of tumor and adjacent non-tumor tissue in lung cancer. On the study more broadly: Samples averaged approximately 3.9 million productive TCRbeta reads each.

The source of this sequence is a man over 45 with non-small cell lung cancer. This chain uses TRBV7-9 with TRBJ1-1, with TRBD1 as a possible D gene (6 bases). The sequenced sample was distant non-tumor lung tissue. The CDR3 DNA reads as TGTGCCAGCAGCCCGGGACATCAGAACACTGAAGCTTTCTTT. The encoded protein is CASSPGHQNTEAFF.